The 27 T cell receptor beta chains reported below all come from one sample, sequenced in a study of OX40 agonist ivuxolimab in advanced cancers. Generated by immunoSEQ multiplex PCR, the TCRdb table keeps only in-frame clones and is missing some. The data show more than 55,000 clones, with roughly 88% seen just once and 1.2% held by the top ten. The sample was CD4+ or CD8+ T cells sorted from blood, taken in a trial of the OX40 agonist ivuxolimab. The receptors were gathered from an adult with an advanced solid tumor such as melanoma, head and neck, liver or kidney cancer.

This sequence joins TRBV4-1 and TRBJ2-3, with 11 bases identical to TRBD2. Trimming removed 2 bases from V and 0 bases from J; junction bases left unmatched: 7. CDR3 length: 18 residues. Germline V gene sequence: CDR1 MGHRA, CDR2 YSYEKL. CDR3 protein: CASSQTPWTSGSTDTQYF. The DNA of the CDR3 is TGCGCCAGCAGCCAAACTCCTTGGACTAGCGGGAGCACAGATACGCAGTATTTT.

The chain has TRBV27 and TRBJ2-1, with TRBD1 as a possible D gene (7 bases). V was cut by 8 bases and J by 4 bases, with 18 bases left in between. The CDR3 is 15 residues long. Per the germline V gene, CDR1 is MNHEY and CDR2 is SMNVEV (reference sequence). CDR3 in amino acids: CASRTEGAGYNEQFF. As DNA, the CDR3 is TGTGCCAGCCGCACGGAGGGGGCCGGGTACAATGAGCAGTTCTTC.

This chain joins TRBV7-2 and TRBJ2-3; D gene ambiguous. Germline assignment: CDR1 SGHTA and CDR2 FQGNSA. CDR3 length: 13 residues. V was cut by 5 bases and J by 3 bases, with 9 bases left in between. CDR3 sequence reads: CASSRGGTDTQYF. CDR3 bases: TGTGCCAGCAGCCGAGGTGGGACAGATACGCAGTATTTT.

CDR3 loop: CASSVPGSGSHNEQFF. In DNA, the CDR3 is TGTGCCAGCAGCGTACCCGGTAGCGGGAGCCACAATGAGCAGTTCTTC. The chain is built from TRBV9 and TRBJ2-1, with 9 bases aligning to TRBD2. The V gene's germline CDR1 is SGDLS and CDR2 YYNGEE. The CDR3 contains 16 residues. The V segment lost 1 base and the J segment 5 bases; nucleotides outside the gene matches: 7. Full variable domain (remainder filled in from reference TRBV9 and TRBJ2-1): DSGVTQTPKHLITATGQRVTLRCSPRSGDLSVYWYQQSLDQGLQFLIQYYNGEERAKGNILERFSAQQFPDLHSELNLSSLELGDSALYFCASSVPGSGSHNEQFFGPGTRLTVL.

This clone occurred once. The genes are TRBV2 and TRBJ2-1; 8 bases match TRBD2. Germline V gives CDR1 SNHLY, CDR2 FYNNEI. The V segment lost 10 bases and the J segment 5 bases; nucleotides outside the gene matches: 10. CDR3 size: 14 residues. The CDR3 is CAKQPGLGNNEQFF. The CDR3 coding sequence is TGTGCCAAACAACCGGGACTAGGAAACAATGAGCAGTTCTTC.

The DNA of the CDR3 is TGTGCCAGCAGGGAGGGGAGTTCAACTGAAGCTTTCTTT. Translation gives CASREGSSTEAFF. The genes are TRBV2 and TRBJ1-1; TRBD1 is a possible D gene (5 bases). The CDR3 runs 13 residues. Germline V gene data show CDR1 as SNHLY and CDR2 as FYNNEI. V was pared by 6 bases and J by 5 bases, with 13 bases between.

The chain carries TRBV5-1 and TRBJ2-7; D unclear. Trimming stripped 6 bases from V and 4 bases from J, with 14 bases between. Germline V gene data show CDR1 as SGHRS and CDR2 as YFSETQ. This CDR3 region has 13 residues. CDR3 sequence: CASTSPDIYEQYF. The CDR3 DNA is TGCGCCAGCACCAGCCCCGATATTTACGAGCAGTACTTC.

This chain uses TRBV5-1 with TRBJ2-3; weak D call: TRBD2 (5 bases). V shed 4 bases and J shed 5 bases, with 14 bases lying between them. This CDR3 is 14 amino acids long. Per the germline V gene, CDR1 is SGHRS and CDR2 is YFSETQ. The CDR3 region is CASSQAGEGDTQYF. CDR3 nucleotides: TGCGCCAGCAGCCAGGCCGGAGAGGGAGATACGCAGTATTTT.

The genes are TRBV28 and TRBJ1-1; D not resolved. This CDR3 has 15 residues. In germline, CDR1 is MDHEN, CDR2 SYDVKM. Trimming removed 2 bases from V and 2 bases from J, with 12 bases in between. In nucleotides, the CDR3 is TGTGCCAGCAGTTTAACCACCGCGGGAAACACTGAAGCTTTCTTT. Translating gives CASSLTTAGNTEAFF.

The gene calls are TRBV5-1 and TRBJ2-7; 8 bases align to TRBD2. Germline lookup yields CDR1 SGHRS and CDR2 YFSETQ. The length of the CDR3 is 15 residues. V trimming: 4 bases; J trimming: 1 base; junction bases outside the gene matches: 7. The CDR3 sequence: CASSVTGGDSYEQYF. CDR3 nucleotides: TGCGCCAGCAGCGTAACCGGGGGGGATTCCTACGAGCAGTACTTC.

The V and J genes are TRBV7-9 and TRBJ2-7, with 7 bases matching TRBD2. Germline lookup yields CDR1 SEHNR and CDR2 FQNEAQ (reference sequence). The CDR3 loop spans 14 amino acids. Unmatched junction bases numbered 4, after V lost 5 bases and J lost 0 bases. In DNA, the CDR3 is TGTGCCAGCAGCCGAAGCGGGATCTCCTACGAGCAGTACTTC. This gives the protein CASSRSGISYEQYF.

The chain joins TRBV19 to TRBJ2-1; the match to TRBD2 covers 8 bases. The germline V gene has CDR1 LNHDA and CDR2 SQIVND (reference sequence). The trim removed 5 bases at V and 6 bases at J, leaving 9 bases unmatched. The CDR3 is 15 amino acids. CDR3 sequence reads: CASSSAGAQFNEQFF. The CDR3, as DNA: TGTGCCAGTAGTTCAGCGGGGGCACAATTCAATGAGCAGTTCTTC.

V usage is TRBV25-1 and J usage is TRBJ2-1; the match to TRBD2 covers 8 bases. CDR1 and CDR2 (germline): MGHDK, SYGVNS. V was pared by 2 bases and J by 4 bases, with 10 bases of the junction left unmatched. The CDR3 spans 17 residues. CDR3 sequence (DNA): TGTGCCAGCAGTGAACTTTCCGGGACTAGGGGATACAATGAGCAGTTCTTC. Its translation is CASSELSGTRGYNEQFF.

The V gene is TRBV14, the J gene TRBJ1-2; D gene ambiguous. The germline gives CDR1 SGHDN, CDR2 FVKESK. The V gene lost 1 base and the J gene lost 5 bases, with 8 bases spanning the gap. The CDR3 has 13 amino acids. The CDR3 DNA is TGTGCCAGCAGCCAAGTGACATCTTATGGCTACACCTTC. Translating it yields CASSQVTSYGYTF.

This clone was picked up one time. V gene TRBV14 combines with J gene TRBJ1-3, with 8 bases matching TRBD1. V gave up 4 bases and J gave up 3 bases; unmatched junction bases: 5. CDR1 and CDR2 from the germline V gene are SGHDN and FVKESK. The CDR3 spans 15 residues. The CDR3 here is CASSRVTGVGNTIYF. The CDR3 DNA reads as TGTGCCAGCAGCCGGGTGACAGGGGTTGGAAACACCATATATTTT.

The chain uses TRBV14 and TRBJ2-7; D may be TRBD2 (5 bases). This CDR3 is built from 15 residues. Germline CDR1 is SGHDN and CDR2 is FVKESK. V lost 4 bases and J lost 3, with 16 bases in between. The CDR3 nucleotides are TGTGCCAGCAGCCCTAGTGGGAGCCTCCTCTACGAGCAGTACTTC. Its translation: CASSPSGSLLYEQYF.

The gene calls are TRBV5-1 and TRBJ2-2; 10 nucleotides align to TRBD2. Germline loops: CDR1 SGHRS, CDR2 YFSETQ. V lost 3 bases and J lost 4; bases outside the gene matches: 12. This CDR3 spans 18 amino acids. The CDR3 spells CASSSRDSGRKSTGELFF. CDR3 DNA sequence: TGCGCCAGCAGCTCCAGGGATAGCGGGAGGAAGAGCACCGGGGAGCTGTTTTTT. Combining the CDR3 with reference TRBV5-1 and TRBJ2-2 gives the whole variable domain KAGVTQTPRYLIKTRGQQVTLSCSPISGHRSVSWYQQTPGQGLQFLFEYFSETQRNKGNFPGRFSGRQFSNSRSEMNVSTLELGDSALYLCASSSRDSGRKSTGELFFGEGSRLTVL.

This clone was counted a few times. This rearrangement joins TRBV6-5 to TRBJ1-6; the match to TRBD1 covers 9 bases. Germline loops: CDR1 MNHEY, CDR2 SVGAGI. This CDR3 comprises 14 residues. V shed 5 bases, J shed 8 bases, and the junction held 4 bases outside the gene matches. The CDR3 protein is CASSDGQGYSPLHF. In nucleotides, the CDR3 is TGTGCCAGCAGTGATGGACAGGGGTATTCACCCCTCCACTTT.

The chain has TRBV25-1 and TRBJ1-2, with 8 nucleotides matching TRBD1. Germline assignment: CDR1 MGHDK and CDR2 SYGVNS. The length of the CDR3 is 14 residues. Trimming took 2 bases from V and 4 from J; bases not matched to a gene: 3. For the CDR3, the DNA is TGTGCCAGCAGTGAAGACAGGGGCAGCTATGGCTACACCTTC. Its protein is CASSEDRGSYGYTF.

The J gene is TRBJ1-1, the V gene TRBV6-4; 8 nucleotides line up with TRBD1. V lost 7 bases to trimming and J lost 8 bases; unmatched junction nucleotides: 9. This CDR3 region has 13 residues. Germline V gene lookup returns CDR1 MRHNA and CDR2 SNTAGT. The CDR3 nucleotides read TGTGCCAGCACCCTCGGACAGGGAAGGGAAGCTTTCTTT. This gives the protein CASTLGQGREAFF.

The CDR3 DNA reads TGTGCCAGCAGCAGGGGACTAGCGGGACAGGAGCAGTTCTTC. Protein product: CASSRGLAGQEQFF. The rearrangement links TRBV6-5 to TRBJ2-1; TRBD2 matches at 13 bases. The trim removed 6 bases at V and 10 bases at J, leaving 6 bases unmatched. Germline CDR1 MNHEY, CDR2 SVGAGI. The CDR3 contains 14 residues.

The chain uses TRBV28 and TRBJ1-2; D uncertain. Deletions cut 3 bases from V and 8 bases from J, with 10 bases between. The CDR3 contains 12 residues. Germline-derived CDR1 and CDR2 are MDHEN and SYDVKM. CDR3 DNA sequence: TGTGCCAGCAGTTTGCGGGCCTGGGGCTACACCTTC. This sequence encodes CASSLRAWGYTF.

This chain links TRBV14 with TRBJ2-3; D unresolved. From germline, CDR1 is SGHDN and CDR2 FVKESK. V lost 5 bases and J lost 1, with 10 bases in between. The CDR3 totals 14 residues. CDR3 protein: CASSEGARTDTQYF. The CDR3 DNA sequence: TGTGCCAGCAGCGAAGGTGCGCGCACAGATACGCAGTATTTT.

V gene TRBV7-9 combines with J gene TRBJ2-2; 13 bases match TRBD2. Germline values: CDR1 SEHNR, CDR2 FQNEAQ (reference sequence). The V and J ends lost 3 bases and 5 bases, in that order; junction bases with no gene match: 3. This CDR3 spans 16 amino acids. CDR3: CASSLGLAGRTGELFF. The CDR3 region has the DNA TGTGCCAGCAGCTTGGGACTAGCGGGACGGACCGGGGAGCTGTTTTTT.

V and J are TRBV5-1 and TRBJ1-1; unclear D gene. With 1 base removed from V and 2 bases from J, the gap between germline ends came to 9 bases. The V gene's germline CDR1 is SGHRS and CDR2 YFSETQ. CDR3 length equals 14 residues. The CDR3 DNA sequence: TGCGCCAGCAGCTTGACGGGAAGTAACACTGAAGCTTTCTTT. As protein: CASSLTGSNTEAFF.

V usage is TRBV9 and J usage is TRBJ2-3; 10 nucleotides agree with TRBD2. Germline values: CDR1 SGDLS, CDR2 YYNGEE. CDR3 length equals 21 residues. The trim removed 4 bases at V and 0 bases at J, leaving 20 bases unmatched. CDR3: CASSTSSKTSGHQTSTDTQYF. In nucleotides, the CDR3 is TGTGCCAGCAGCACGAGTAGTAAGACTAGCGGGCATCAAACTAGCACAGATACGCAGTATTTT.

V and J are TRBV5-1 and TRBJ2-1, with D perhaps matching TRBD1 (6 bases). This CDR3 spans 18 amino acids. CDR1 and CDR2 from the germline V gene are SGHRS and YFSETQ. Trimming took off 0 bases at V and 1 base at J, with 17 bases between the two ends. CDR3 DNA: TGCGCCAGCAGCTTGGCCATGGCGCCCAGGGGTTCCTACAATGAGCAGTTCTTC. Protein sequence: CASSLAMAPRGSYNEQFF.